The source of this TCR beta chain is a study of response to subunit inactivated influenza vaccine. On this clonotype itself: The antigen remains undetermined.

Germline V lookup: CDR1 SGHTA, CDR2 FQGNSA. The ends were cut back, 3 bases at V and 7 bases at J, with 12 bases in the middle. This CDR3 is 13 amino acids long. Notes on the study in general: Each seasonal flu vaccination may recruit only limited new T cells, authors suggested.

From the RT-PCR reads, TCRdb called clonotypes with MiXCR, one entry per CDR3 protein. This sample carries about 300,000 distinct CDR3 sequences, 21% of them seen once, and the ten largest clones take 10%. Sample: PBMCs from blood, taken less than 22 months after vaccination. The gene calls are TRBV7-2 and TRBJ1-2; unclear D gene. The sequence was collected from a man aged 45 to 75 who received an inactivated influenza vaccine. In DNA, the CDR3 is TGTGCCAGCAGCTTGGAACGGTCCTTTGGCTACACCTTC. Protein: CASSLERSFGYTF. The full variable domain, its missing parts supplied by reference TRBV7-2 and TRBJ1-2, is GAGVSQSPSNKVTEKGKDVELRCDPISGHTALYWYRQSLGQGLEFLIYFQGNSAPDKSGLPSDRFSAERTGGSVSTLTIQRTQQEDSAVYLCASSLERSFGYTFGSGTRLTVV.